This T cell receptor beta chain was found in a study of T cell responses to AZD1222 COVID-19 vaccine. General study results and limits: AZD1222 recipients seropositive at baseline numbered only 6 or 7.

About this clone: The antigen is unknown.

CDR3 length: 16 residues. Germline lookup yields CDR1 MNHEY and CDR2 SVGAGI. Trimming cost V 1 base and J 7 bases; bases outside gene matches: 6. The data were produced by immunoSEQ multiplex PCR, yet TCRdb's version contains in-frame clones alone and is incomplete. There are 95,000 or so clones in the sample; over 75% occur only once, and 2.8% lies in the top ten. The receptor was derived from an adult in good health. The sequencing used peripheral blood, collected on day 0 of AZD1222 vaccination. The V and J genes are TRBV6-5 and TRBJ2-3; 12 nucleotides align to TRBD2. The CDR3 nucleotides are TGTGCCAGCAGTTACTTCCTAGCGGGGGGGCGTTATACGCAGTATTTT. Its protein product is CASSYFLAGGRYTQYF.